The entry below describes one TCR beta chain. In germline, CDR1 is SGHKS, CDR2 YYEKEE (reference sequence). The CDR3 spans 14 residues. With 6 bases removed from V and 1 base from J, the gap between germline ends came to 13 bases. These data originate in a study of blood T cells in healthy people across ages. Next came a second PCR, run for about 7 to 12 cycles, which used a sample-barcoded 5' primer along with a J-beta primer mix. TCRdb passed the 5' RACE reads through MiXCR, listing each CDR3 protein once. The sample carries 2 million or so distinct CDR3 sequences, just under 50% recorded once. This TCR derives from a woman between 35 and 50 years old in good health. The sample taken for sequencing was blood. V is TRBV5-5 and J is TRBJ1-1; no reliable D call. The CDR3 DNA reads TGTGCCAGCACCTCAAGGACCGGGAACACTGAAGCTTTCTTT. This sequence encodes CASTSRTGNTEAFF.